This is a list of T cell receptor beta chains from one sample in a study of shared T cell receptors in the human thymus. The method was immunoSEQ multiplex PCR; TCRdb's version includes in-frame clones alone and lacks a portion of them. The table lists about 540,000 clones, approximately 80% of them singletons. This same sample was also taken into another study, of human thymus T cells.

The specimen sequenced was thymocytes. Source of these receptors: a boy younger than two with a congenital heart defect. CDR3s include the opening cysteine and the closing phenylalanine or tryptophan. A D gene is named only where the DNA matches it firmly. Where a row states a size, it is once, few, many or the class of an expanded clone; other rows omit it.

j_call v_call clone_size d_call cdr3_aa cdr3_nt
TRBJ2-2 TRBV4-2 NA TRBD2 CASSPTPEGSGKNTGELFF TGTGCCAGCAGCCCCACACCGGAGGGTAGCGGGAAGAACACCGGGGAGCTGTTTTTT
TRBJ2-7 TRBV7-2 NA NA CASSSCTGYVRSSYEQYF TGTGCCAGCAGCTCTTGCACGGGGTACGTGCGTAGTTCCTACGAGCAGTACTTC
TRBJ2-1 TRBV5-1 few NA CASSLAQGSYNEQFF TGCGCCAGCAGCTTGGCTCAGGGTTCCTACAATGAGCAGTTCTTC
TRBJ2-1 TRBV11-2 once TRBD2 CASSPGRGASFTSNEQFF TGTGCCAGCAGCCCCGGGAGGGGGGCCTCGTTTACTAGTAATGAGCAGTTCTTC
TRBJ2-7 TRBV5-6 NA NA CASSSSPLYEQYF TGTGCCAGCAGTTCTTCCCCTCTCTACGAGCAGTACTTC
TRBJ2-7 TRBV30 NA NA CAWSEVPGEQYF TGTGCCTGGAGTGAGGTTCCCGGGGAGCAGTACTTC
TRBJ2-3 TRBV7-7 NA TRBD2 CASSLGTSGKSDTQYF TGTGCTAGCAGCTTGGGGACTAGCGGGAAATCAGATACGCAGTATTTT
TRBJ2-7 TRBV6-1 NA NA CASSGSWGVRGPPHEQYF TGTGCCAGCAGTGGCTCTTGGGGCGTCAGGGGCCCCCCCCACGAGCAGTACTTC
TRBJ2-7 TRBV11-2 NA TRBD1 CASSLLGQVCRSYEQYF TGTGCCAGCAGCTTACTGGGACAGGTATGCAGATCCTACGAGCAGTACTTC
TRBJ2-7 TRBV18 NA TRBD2 CASSQAGVSEQYF TGTGCCAGCTCACAAGCGGGAGTTTCCGAGCAGTACTTC
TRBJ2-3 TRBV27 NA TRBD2 CASRPGLAGEVADTQYF TGTGCCAGCAGGCCGGGACTAGCGGGAGAGGTGGCAGATACGCAGTATTTT
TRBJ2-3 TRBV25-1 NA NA CASSRSDTQYF TGTGCCAGCAGTCGTTCAGATACGCAGTATTTT
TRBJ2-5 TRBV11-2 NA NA CASSPENF TGTGCCAGCAGCCCGGAGAACTTC
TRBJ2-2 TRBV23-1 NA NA CASSQRSCSTGELFF TGCGCCAGCAGTCAACGGAGCTGTAGCACCGGGGAGCTGTTTTTT
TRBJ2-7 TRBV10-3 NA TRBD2 CAISESASGPYEQYF TGTGCCATCAGTGAGTCGGCTAGCGGTCCCTACGAGCAGTACTTC
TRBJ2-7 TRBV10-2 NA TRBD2 CASSEFRTSATYEQYF TGCGCCAGCAGTGAGTTTCGGACTAGCGCGACCTACGAGCAGTACTTC
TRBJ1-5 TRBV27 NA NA CASSQIRGRPQHF TGTGCCAGCAGCCAAATCCGGGGTAGGCCCCAGCATTTT
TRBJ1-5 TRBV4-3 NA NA CASSQEAWGHQPQHF TGCGCCAGCAGCCAAGAGGCCTGGGGGCATCAGCCCCAGCATTTT
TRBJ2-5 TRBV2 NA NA CASSEGQAPREQYF TGTGCCAGCAGTGAAGGACAGGCCCCTAGGGAGCAGTACTTC
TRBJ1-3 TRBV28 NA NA CASSETRQSSGNTIYF TGTGCCAGCAGTGAGACCAGACAAAGCTCTGGAAACACCATATATTTT
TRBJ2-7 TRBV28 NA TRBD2 CASSSGGTSGRYEQYF TGTGCCAGCAGTTCCGGGGGGACTAGCGGGAGGTACGAGCAGTACTTC
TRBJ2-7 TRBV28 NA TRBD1 CASRRQGRFEQYF TGTGCCAGCAGACGACAGGGGCGATTCGAGCAGTACTTC
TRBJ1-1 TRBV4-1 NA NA CASSQDPGGAPNTEAFF TGCGCCAGCAGCCAAGATCCGGGGGGGGCTCCCAACACTGAAGCTTTCTTT
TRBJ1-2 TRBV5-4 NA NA CASSLKARGLDGYTF TGTGCCAGCAGCTTGAAGGCAAGGGGTTTGGATGGCTACACCTTC
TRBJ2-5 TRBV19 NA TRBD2 CASSPPVGLAVEQETQYF TGTGCCAGTAGTCCCCCCGTTGGACTAGCGGTGGAACAAGAGACCCAGTACTTC
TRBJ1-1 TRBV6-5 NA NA CASSYSRPNTEAFF TGTGCCAGCAGTTACTCGCGGCCGAACACTGAAGCTTTCTTT
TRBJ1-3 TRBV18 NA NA CASSGEKAGNTIYF TGTGCCAGCTCCGGGGAGAAGGCAGGAAACACCATATATTTT
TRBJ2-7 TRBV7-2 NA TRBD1 CASSLQGNALYEQYF TGTGCCAGCAGCCTACAGGGGAACGCCCTCTACGAGCAGTACTTC
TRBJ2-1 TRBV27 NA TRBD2 CASSSPGQVAGYNEQFF TGTGCCAGCAGTTCCCCAGGGCAGGTAGCGGGCTACAATGAGCAGTTCTTC
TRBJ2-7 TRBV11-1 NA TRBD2 CASSSVLRGRAVYEQYF TGTGCCAGCAGCTCCGTATTACGGGGGAGGGCTGTGTACGAGCAGTACTTC
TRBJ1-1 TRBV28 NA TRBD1 CASSSTGERTEAFF TGTGCCAGCAGTTCGACAGGGGAACGAACTGAAGCTTTCTTT
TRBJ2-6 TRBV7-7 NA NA CASSLGSLAAPGANVLTF TGTGCTAGCAGCTTAGGGTCCTTAGCGGCCCCTGGGGCCAACGTCCTGACTTTC
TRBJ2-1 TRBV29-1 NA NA CSVRDKLRDSNEQFF TGCAGCGTCCGGGACAAGTTAAGGGATAGCAATGAGCAGTTCTTC
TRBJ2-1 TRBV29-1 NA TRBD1 CSVVTGWPPNEQFF TGCAGCGTAGTGACAGGGTGGCCACCCAATGAGCAGTTCTTC
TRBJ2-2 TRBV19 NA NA CASSPQIGELFF TGTGCCAGTAGTCCACAGATCGGGGAGCTGTTTTTT
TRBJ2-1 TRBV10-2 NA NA CASRLVDEQFF TGCGCCAGCAGACTAGTGGATGAGCAGTTCTTC
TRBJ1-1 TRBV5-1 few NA CASSSDRPMNTEAFF TGCGCCAGCAGTTCTGACAGACCTATGAACACTGAAGCTTTCTTT
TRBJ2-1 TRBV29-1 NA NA CSVVAVSYNEQFF TGCAGCGTTGTGGCGGTCTCCTACAATGAGCAGTTCTTC
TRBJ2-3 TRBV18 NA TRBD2 CASSPETASGNRPPSTDTQYF TGTGCCAGCTCACCCGAGACAGCTAGCGGGAATCGCCCACCTAGCACAGATACGCAGTATTTT
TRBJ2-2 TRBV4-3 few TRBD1 CASSQKPGQGATGELFF TGCGCCAGCAGCCAGAAGCCGGGACAGGGGGCAACCGGGGAGCTGTTTTTT
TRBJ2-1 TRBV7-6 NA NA CASSLGRRGRDNEQFF TGTGCCAGCAGCTTAGGGCGCCGAGGGCGGGACAATGAGCAGTTCTTC
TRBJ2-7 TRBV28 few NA CASSFQEQYF TGTGCCAGCAGTTTCCAGGAGCAGTACTTC
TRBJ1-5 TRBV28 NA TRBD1 CASRKSPGTGYSNQPQHF TGTGCCAGCAGGAAAAGCCCGGGGACAGGCTATAGCAATCAGCCCCAGCATTTT
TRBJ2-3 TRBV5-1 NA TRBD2 CASSPPPASGRTQITDTQYF TGCGCCAGCAGCCCCCCCCCAGCCAGCGGGAGGACTCAGATCACAGATACGCAGTATTTT
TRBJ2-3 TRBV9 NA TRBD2 CASSVDEREFFTDTQYF TGTGCCAGCAGCGTAGACGAGCGGGAGTTTTTCACAGATACGCAGTATTTT
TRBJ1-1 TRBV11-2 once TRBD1 CASRPLDRVAVTEAFF TGTGCCAGCAGGCCCCTCGACAGGGTGGCCGTCACTGAAGCTTTCTTT
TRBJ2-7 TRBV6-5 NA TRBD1 CASSHRGRGEQYF TGTGCCAGCAGTCACAGGGGCCGGGGCGAGCAGTACTTC
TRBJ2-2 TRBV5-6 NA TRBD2 CASSLGGRNGGELFF TGTGCCAGCAGCTTGGGCGGGAGGAACGGCGGGGAGCTGTTTTTT
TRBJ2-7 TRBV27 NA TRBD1 CASSLRGGADYEQYF TGTGCCAGCAGTTTAAGAGGGGGCGCTGATTACGAGCAGTACTTC
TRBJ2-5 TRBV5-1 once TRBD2 CASRSLAGREETQYF TGCGCCAGCAGGTCCCTAGCGGGAAGAGAAGAGACCCAGTACTTC
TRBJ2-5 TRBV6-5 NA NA CASSRVGLETQYF TGTGCCAGCAGTCGGGTAGGATTGGAGACCCAGTACTTC
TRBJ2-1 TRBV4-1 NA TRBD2 CASSQEPSGTSSYNEQFF TGCGCCAGCAGCCAAGAACCTAGCGGGACCAGCTCCTACAATGAGCAGTTCTTC
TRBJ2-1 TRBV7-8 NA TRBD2 CASSQMTSGFYNEQFF TGTGCCAGCAGCCAAATGACTAGCGGGTTCTACAATGAGCAGTTCTTC
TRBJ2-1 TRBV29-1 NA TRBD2 CSVEDWTSGDRSYNEQFF TGCAGCGTTGAAGACTGGACTAGCGGGGACCGCTCCTACAATGAGCAGTTCTTC
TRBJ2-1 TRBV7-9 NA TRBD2 CASSCLGTSGIGEQFF TGTGCCAGCAGCTGTCTCGGAACTAGCGGGATCGGTGAGCAGTTCTTC